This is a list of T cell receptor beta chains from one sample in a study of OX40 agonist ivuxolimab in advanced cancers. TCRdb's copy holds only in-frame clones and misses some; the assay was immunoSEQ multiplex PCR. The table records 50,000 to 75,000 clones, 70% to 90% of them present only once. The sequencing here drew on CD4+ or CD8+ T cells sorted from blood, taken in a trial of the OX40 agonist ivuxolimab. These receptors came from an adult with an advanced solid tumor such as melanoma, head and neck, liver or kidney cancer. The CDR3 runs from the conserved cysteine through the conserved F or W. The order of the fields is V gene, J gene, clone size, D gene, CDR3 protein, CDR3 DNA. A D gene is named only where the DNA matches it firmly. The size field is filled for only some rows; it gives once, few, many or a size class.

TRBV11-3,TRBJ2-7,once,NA,CASSAGPGSYEQYF,TGTGCCAGCAGCGCAGGACCGGGCTCCTACGAGCAGTACTTC
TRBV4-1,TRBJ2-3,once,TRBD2,CASSHPDWGLAQLDTQYF,TGCGCCAGCAGCCACCCCGATTGGGGACTAGCCCAACTCGATACGCAGTATTTT
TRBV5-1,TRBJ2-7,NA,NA,CASSLNQGGSSYEQYF,TGCGCCAGCAGCCTAAACCAGGGGGGAAGCTCCTACGAGCAGTACTTC
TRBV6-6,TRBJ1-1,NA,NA,CASSYGMNTEAFF,TGTGCCAGCAGTTACGGGATGAACACTGAAGCTTTCTTT
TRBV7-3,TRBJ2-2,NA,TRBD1,CASSPKSGTGAGELFF,TGTGCCAGCAGCCCCAAATCCGGGACAGGGGCCGGGGAGCTGTTTTTT
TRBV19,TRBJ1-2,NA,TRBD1,CASSRQGDGYTF,TGTGCCAGTAGTAGACAGGGGGATGGCTACACCTTC
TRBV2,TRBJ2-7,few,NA,CASSERTVSSYEQYF,TGTGCCAGCAGTGAAAGGACAGTTAGCTCCTACGAGCAGTACTTC
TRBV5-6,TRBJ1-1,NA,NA,CASSPNPGIMTEAFF,TGTGCCAGCAGCCCTAACCCAGGGATAATGACTGAAGCTTTCTTT
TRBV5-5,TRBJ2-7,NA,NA,CASSPRGSNFYEQYF,TGTGCCAGCAGCCCCCGGGGCAGTAACTTCTACGAGCAGTACTTC
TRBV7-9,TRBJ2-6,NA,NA,CASSLGAREDGANVLTF,TGTGCCAGCAGCTTAGGTGCCAGGGAGGATGGGGCCAACGTCCTGACTTTC
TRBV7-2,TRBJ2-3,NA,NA,CASSLGGGTSTDTQYF,TGTGCCAGCAGCTTAGGTGGCGGCACTAGCACAGATACGCAGTATTTT
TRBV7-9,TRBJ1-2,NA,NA,CASSLAQGLNYGYTF,TGTGCCAGCAGCTTAGCCCAGGGGCTTAACTATGGCTACACCTTC
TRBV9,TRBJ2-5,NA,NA,CASSVSQGTQYF,TGTGCCAGCAGCGTTTCTCAGGGGACCCAGTACTTC
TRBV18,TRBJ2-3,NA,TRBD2,CASSPPGLAGSTDTQYF,TGTGCCAGCTCACCGCCGGGACTAGCGGGGAGCACAGATACGCAGTATTTT
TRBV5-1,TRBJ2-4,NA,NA,CASSLSGRRRQENIQYF,TGCGCCAGCAGCCTATCCGGACGGAGACGCCAAGAAAACATTCAGTACTTC
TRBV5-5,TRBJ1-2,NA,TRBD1,CASSPDRGLFGYTF,TGTGCCAGCAGCCCGGACAGGGGATTATTTGGCTACACCTTC
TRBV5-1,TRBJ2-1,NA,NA,CASSLPSYNEQFF,TGCGCCAGCAGTCTACCCTCCTACAATGAGCAGTTCTTC
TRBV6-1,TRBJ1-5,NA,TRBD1,CASSDQGAHGQPQHF,TGTGCCAGCAGTGATCAGGGGGCGCATGGTCAGCCCCAGCATTTT
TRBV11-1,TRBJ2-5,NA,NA,CASSLVGGEETQYF,TGTGCCAGCAGCTTAGTTGGGGGAGAAGAGACCCAGTACTTC
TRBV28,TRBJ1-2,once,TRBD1,CASSLVLVGQGAYGYTF,TGTGCCAGCAGTTTAGTTCTTGTGGGACAGGGGGCGTATGGCTACACCTTC
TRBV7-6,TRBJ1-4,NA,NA,CASSGPNEKLFF,TGTGCCAGCAGTGGACCGAATGAAAAACTGTTTTTT
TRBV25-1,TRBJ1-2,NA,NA,CASSERQRDGYTF,TGTGCCAGCAGTGAACGGCAAAGGGATGGCTACACCTTC
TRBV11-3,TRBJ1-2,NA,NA,CATNLHRGGSGGYTF,TGTGCCACCAACCTTCATCGGGGGGGCTCGGGTGGCTACACCTTC
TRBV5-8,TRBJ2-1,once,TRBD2,CATPTSGASNEQFF,TGTGCCACACCAACTAGCGGGGCAAGCAATGAGCAGTTCTTC
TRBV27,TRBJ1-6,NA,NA,CASKSLQSSYNSPLHF,TGTGCCAGCAAAAGTCTCCAGAGCTCCTATAATTCACCCCTCCACTTT
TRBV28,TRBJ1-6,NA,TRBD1,CASSIIRIGTGGSSPLHF,TGTGCCAGCAGTATCATCCGGATCGGGACAGGGGGTAGTTCACCCCTCCACTTT
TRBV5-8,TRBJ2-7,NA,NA,CASSLLGRDSYEQYF,TGTGCCAGCAGCTTGTTGGGCCGGGACTCCTACGAGCAGTACTTC
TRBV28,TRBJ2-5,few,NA,CASSFLKWAGQETQYF,TGTGCCAGCAGTTTTCTAAAGTGGGCCGGACAAGAGACCCAGTACTTC
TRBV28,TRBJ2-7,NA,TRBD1,CASRSTGTGPYEQYF,TGTGCCAGCAGGTCCACCGGGACAGGGCCCTACGAGCAGTACTTC
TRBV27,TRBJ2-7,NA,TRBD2,CASSGMASGGYEQYF,TGTGCCAGCAGTGGAATGGCTAGCGGGGGGTACGAGCAGTACTTC
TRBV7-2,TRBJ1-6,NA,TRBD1,CASSPGQGRSYNSPLHF,TGTGCCAGCAGCCCCGGACAGGGGCGCTCCTATAATTCACCCCTCCACTTT
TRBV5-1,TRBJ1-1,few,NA,CASSYYGNTEAFF,TGCGCCAGCAGCTACTACGGGAACACTGAAGCTTTCTTT
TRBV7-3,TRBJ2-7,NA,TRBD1,CASSQAQGRVYEQYF,TGTGCCAGCAGCCAAGCACAGGGGCGCGTTTACGAGCAGTACTTC
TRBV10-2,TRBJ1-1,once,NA,CASNDRMNTEAFF,TGCGCCAGCAATGACAGGATGAACACTGAAGCTTTCTTT